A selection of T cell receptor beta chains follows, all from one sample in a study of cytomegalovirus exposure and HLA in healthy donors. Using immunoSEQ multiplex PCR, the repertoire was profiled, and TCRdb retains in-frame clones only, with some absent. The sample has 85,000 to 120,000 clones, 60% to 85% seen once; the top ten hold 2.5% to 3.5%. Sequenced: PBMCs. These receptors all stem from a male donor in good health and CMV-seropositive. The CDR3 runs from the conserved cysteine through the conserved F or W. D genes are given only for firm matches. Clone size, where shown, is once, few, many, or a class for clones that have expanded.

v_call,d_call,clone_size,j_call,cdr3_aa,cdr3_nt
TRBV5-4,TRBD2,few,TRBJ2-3,CASSSAGDTQYF,TGTGCCAGCAGCTCAGCGGGGGATACGCAGTATTTT
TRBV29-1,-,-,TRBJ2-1,CSVSQGDEQFF,TGCAGCGTATCACAGGGAGATGAGCAGTTCTTC
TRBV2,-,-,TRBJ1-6,CASQLNSPLHF,TGTGCCAGCCAGTTAAATTCACCCCTCCACTTT
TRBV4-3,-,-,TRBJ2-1,CASSQESNPLGGVNNEQFF,TGCGCCAGCAGCCAAGAGTCGAATCCATTGGGGGGAGTCAACAATGAGCAGTTCTTC
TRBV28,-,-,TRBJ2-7,CASSHSGQSNYEQYF,TGTGCCAGCAGTCACAGCGGACAGAGTAACTACGAGCAGTACTTC
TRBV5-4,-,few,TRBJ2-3,CASSLKTSGADTQYF,TGTGCCAGCAGCTTAAAGACTAGTGGCGCAGATACGCAGTATTTT
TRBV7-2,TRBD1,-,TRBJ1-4,CASSPGTGEKLFF,TGTGCCAGCAGCCCCGGGACAGGGGAGAAACTGTTTTTT
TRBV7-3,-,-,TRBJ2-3,CASSLRESNTDTQYF,TGTGCCAGCAGCTTAAGGGAGTCTAACACAGATACGCAGTATTTT
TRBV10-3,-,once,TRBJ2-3,CAISVGGGADTQYF,TGTGCCATCAGTGTGGGCGGGGGCGCAGATACGCAGTATTTT
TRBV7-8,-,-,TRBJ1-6,CASSLEDSRPLHF,TGTGCCAGCAGCTTAGAGGACAGTCGGCCCCTCCACTTT
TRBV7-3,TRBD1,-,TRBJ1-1,CASSPGQGHTEAFF,TGTGCCAGCAGCCCAGGACAGGGCCACACTGAAGCTTTCTTT
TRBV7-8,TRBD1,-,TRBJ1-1,CASRKDRGLSEAFF,TGTGCCAGCAGAAAGGACAGGGGGCTTTCTGAAGCTTTCTTT
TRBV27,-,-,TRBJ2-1,CASSPSRDEQFF,TGTGCCAGCAGCCCTTCCAGGGATGAGCAGTTCTTC